This TCR beta chain was identified during a study of human T cells and chemical hapten exposure. Study information: Weekly scalp doses of diphenylcyclopropenone were given to patients during the approximately 25-week study. Patches that contained 0.01% DPC were applied to the upper back and read at 6 days.

This clonotype was observed a few times. Attachment of unique molecular identifiers to individual cDNA molecules was performed in the library. One entry per CDR3 protein results from TCRdb running MiXCR on the RACE reads. The sample includes some 77,000 distinct CDR3 sequences, under 13% of them seen just once. As to time point: patch test 1, 2 weeks after DPC sensitization. Indicated treatment: therapeutic diphenylcyclopropenone sensitization with weekly scalp DPC. Blood draws came before every patch-test application. Trimming took off 2 bases at V and 10 bases at J, with 12 bases between the two ends. This CDR3 is built from 13 residues. Germline CDR1 reads DFQATT; CDR2 reads SNEGSKA (reference sequence).

The TCR comes from a woman aged 45-60 years with alopecia areata. Some clones in this sample may be carry-over from other donors' samples. This sequence joins TRBV20-1 and TRBJ1-6; D unresolved. Material: whole blood, obtained in connection with sensitization to the hapten diphenylcyclopropenone (DPC). CDR3 loop: CSARRAERSPLHF. In DNA, the CDR3 is TGCAGTGCTAGAAGGGCCGAGAGATCACCCCTCCACTTT.